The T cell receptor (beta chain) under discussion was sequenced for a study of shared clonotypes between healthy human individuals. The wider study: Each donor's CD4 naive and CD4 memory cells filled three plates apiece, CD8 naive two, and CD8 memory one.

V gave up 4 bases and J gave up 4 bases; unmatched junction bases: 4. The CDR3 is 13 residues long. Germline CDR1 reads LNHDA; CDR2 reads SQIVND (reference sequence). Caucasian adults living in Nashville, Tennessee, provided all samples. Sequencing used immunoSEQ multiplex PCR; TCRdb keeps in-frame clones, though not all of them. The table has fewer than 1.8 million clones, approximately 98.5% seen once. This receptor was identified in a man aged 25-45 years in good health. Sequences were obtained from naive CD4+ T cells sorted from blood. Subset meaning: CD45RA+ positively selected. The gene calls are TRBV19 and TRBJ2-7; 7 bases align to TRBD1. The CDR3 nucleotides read TGTGCCAGTAGTACGACGACAGGGTACGAGCAGTACTTC. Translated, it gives CASSTTTGYEQYF.